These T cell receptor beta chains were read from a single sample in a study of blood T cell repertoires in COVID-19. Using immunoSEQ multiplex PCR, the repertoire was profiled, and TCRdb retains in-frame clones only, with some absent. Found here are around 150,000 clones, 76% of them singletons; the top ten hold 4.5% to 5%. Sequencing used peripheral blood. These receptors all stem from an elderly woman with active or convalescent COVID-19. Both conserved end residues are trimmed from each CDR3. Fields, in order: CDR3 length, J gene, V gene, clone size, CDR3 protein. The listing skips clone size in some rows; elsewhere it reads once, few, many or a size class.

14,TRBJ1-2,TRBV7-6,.,ASSQWGTEFPYGYT
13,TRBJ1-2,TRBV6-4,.,ASSETQGGIYGYT
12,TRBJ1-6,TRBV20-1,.,SASGATYNSPLH
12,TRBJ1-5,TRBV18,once,ASSPQGADQPQH
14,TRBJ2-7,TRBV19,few,ALAPGPGQGLYEQY
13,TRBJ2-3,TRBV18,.,ASSPGGTSTDTQY
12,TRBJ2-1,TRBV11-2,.,ASSPQDRRNPQF
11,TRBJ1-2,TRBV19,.,ASSILDRYGYT
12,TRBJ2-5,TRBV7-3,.,ASSPQGSQETQY
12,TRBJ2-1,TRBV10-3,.,AISQTSPAGEQF
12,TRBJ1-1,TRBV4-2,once,ASSQVGGEAEAF
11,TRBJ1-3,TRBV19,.,ASNSLRGNTIY
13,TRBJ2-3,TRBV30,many,AWSVQATSTDTQY
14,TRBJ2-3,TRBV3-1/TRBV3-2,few,ASSPGLSGGGNTQY
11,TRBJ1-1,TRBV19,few,ASTLSGGTEAF
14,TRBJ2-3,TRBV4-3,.,ASSLDGTSGGDTQY
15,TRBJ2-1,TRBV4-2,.,ASSQGVGLAGVHEQF
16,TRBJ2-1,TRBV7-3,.,ASSLTPSGGVLGNEQF
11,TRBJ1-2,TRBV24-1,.,ATSAQVGYGYT
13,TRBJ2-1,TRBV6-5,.,ASSHLAGANNEQF
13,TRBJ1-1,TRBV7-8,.,ASSLAGGINTEAF
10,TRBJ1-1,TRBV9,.,ASSVAGTEAF
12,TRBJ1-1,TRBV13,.,ASSPRQGAVEAF
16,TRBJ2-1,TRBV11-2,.,ASSLLVRIAGSYNEQF
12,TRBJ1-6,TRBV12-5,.,ASGLSGGGSPLH
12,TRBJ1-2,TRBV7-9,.,ASSLALTGTGYT
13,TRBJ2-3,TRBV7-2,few,ASSLTSGGRDTQY
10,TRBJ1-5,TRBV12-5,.,ASGRGHSAQH
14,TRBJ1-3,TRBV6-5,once,ASSYSAGRSGNTIY
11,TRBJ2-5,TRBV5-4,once,ASSPGTEETQY
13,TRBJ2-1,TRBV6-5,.,ASSLQTGAYNEQF
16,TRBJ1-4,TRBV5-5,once,ASSFQGQGLPTNEKLF
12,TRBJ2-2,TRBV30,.,AWSKGMNTGELF